A single T cell receptor (beta chain) is shown here with its context. Trimming took off 4 bases at V and 8 bases at J, with 15 bases between the two ends. The CDR3 sequence is 14 residues long. Germline V gene lookup returns CDR1 SGHRS and CDR2 YFSETQ. Amplification targeted TCR beta CDR3 regions from RNA transcripts. With the HTBI primer set, the TCR CDR3 went through a first round of RT-PCR. From the multiplex PCR reads, TCRdb called clonotypes with MiXCR, one entry per CDR3 protein. Among about 480,000 distinct CDR3 sequences listed, around a fifth were seen once. This entry comes from a study of T cells in Graves' hyperthyroidism and ophthalmopathy. Individuals with ophthalmopathy presented a Clinical Activity Score of at least 3, a NOSPECS grade of at least 4 and a duration under 3 months. Uncontrolled infection, other autoimmune disease, pregnancy or lactation barred patients from enrollment. Clinical symptoms, serum thyroxine, TRAb, thyroid ultrasound and orbital computed tomography established diagnosis. The source of the PBMCs was over 8.5 ml of fresh peripheral blood.

Sequenced: blood. This TCR came from an older woman with Graves' ophthalmopathy. This chain links TRBV5-1 with TRBJ1-4; D may be TRBD1 (6 bases). CDR3 loop: CASSPVGGEEKLFF. The CDR3 region has the DNA TGCGCCAGCAGCCCAGTTGGGGGCGAGGAAAAACTGTTTTTT.